This T cell receptor (beta chain) was sequenced for a study of T cells in Graves' hyperthyroidism and ophthalmopathy. For the study at large: Sampling of peripheral blood happened at initial diagnosis, prior to any treatment.

Between the trimmed V and J ends, which lost 0 bases and 7 bases, there was a span of 14 bases. The CDR3 is 15 amino acids. The germline V gene encodes CDR1 SGHRS and CDR2 YFSETQ. This clonotype was found a few times. The antigen remains unidentified. PBMCs came from less than 11 ml fresh peripheral blood. Notes on the study in general: Prediction of ophthalmopathy progression came a median approximately 6.6 months pre-onset.

The CDR3 regions of TCR beta were amplified from RNA transcripts. First-round RT-PCR targeting the TCR CDR3 was performed with the HTBI primer set. TCRdb recomputed calls from the multiplex PCR reads with MiXCR, one row per CDR3 protein. The top ten hold about 9.4% of the sample, which has some 760,000 distinct CDR3 sequences, around 13% seen once. The material sequenced was blood. The TCR comes from a woman under 30 with Graves' hyperthyroidism. J is TRBJ2-4 and V is TRBV5-1; D possibly corresponds to TRBD2 (7 bases). The CDR3: CASSLGGGGRNIQYF. CDR3 in DNA: TGCGCCAGCAGCTTGGGCGGCGGGGGCAGGAACATTCAGTACTTC. Based on the CDR3 plus reference TRBV5-1 and TRBJ2-4, the full variable domain is KAGVTQTPRYLIKTRGQQVTLSCSPISGHRSVSWYQQTPGQGLQFLFEYFSETQRNKGNFPGRFSGRQFSNSRSEMNVSTLELGDSALYLCASSLGGGGRNIQYFGAGTRLSVL.